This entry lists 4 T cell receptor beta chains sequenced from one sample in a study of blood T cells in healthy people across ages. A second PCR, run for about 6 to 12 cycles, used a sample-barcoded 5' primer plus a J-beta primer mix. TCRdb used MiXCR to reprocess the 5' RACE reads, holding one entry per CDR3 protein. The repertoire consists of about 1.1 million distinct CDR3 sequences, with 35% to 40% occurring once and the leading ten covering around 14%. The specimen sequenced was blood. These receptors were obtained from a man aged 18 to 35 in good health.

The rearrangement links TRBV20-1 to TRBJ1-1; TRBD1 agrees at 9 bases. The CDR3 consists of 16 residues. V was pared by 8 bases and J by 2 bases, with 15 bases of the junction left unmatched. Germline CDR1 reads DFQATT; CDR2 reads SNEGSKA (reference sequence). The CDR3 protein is CSTNQDRGDPNTEAFF. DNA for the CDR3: TGCAGTACTAACCAAGACAGGGGGGACCCAAACACTGAAGCTTTCTTT.

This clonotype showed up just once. The CDR3 sequence is CASSQDLDRGSTDTQYF. The CDR3, as DNA: TGCGCCAGCAGCCAAGATCTGGACAGGGGGAGCACAGATACGCAGTATTTT. The genes are TRBV4-3 and TRBJ2-3, with 10 bases lining up with TRBD1. The CDR3 extends over 17 amino acids. Germline V gene lookup returns CDR1 LGHNA and CDR2 YSLEER. The ends lost 0 bases at V and 0 bases at J; junction bases unmatched: 3.

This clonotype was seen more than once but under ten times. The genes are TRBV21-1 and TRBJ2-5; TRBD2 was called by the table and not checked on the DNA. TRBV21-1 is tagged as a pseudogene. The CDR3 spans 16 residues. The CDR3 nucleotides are TGTGCCAGCAGCGTGGGCGGGAGCCAATACCAAGAGACCCAGTACTTC. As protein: CASSVGGSQYQETQYF.

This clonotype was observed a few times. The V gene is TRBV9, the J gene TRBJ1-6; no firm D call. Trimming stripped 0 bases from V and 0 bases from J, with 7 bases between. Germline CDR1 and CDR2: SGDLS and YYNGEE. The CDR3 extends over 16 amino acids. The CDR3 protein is CASSVDSSSYNSPLHF. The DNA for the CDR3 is TGTGCCAGCAGCGTAGACTCATCCTCCTATAATTCACCCCTCCACTTT.